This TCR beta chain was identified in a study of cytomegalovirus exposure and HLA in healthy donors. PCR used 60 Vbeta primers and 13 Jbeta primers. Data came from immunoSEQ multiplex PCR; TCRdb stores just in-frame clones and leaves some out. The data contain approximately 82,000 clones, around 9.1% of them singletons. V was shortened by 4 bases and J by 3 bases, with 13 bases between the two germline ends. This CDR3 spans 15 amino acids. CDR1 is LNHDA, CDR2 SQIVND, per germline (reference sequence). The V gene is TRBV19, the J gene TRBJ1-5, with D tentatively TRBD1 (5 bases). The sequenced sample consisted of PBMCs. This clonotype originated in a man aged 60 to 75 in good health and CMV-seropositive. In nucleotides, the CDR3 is TGTGCCAGTAGTAGCCAGGGATGGACCAATCAGCCCCAGCATTTT. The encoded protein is CASSSQGWTNQPQHF.